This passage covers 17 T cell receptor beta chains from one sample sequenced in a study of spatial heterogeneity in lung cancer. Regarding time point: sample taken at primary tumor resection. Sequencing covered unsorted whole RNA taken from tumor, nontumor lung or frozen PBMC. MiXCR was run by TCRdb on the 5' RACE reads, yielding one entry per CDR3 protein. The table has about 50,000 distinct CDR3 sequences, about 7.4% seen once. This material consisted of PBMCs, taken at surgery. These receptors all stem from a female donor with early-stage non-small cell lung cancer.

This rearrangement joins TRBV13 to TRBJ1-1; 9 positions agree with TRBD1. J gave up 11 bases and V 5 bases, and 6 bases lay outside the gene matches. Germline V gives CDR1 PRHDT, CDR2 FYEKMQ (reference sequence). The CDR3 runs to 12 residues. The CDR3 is CASSQQGARAFF. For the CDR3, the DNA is TGTGCCAGCAGCCAACAGGGGGCGCGGGCTTTCTTT. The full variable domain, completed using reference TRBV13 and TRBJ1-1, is AAGVIQSPRHLIKEKRETATLKCYPIPRHDTVYWYQQGPGQDPQFLISFYEKMQSDKGSIPDRFSAQQFSDYHSELNMSSLELGDSALYFCASSQQGARAFFGQGTRLTVV.

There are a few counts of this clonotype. CDR3 in amino acids: CSVLETGVETQYF. The CDR3 region has the DNA TGCAGCGTTTTGGAAACAGGGGTAGAGACCCAGTACTTC. This chain links TRBV29-1 with TRBJ2-5, with 7 bases identical to TRBD1. CDR3 length: 13 amino acids. Per germline, CDR1 SQVTM and CDR2 ANQGSEA. The V segment lost 5 bases and the J segment 4 bases; nucleotides outside the gene matches: 7.

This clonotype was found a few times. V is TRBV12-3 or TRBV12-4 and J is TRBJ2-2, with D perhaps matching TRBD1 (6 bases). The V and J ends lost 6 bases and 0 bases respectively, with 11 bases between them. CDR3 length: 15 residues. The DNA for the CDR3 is TGTGCCAGCAGAAGGGACAACGCGAACACCGGGGAGCTGTTTTTT. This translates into CASRRDNANTGELFF.

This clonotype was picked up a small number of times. The CDR3 is CASSIAPLAGLSSYNEQFF. The CDR3 DNA reads TGTGCCAGTAGTATAGCGCCCCTAGCGGGGCTCAGCTCCTACAATGAGCAGTTCTTC. This rearrangement joins TRBV19 to TRBJ2-1; 9 nucleotides agree with TRBD2. Germline assignment: CDR1 LNHDA and CDR2 SQIVND (reference sequence). CDR3 length: 19 amino acids. The junction had 10 bases not matched to a gene; V was cut back by 1 base and J by 0 bases.

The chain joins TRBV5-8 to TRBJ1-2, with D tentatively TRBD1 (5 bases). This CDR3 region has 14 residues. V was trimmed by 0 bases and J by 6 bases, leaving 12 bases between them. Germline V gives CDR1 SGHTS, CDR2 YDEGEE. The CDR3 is CASSLGQPGDGYTF. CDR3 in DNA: TGTGCCAGCAGCTTGGGACAGCCGGGGGATGGCTACACCTTC.

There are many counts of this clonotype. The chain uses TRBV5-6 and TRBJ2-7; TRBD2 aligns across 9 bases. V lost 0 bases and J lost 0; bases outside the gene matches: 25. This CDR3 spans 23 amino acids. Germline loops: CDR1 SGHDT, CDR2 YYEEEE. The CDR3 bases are TGTGCCAGCAGCTTGGATGTCAGGGCAAACCCAAGCGGGGGGATGAGGAGCTCCTACGAGCAGTACTTC. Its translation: CASSLDVRANPSGGMRSSYEQYF.

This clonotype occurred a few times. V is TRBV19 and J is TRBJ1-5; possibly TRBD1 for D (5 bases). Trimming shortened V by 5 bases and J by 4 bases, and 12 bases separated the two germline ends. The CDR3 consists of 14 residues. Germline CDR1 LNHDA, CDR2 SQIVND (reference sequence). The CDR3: CASSSLDNNQPQHF. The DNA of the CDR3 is TGTGCCAGTAGTTCGCTGGACAATAATCAGCCCCAGCATTTT.

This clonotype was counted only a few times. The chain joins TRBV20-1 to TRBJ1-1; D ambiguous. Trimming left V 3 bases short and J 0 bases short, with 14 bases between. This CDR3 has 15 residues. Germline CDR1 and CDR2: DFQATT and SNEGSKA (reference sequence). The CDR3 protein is CSASDLSAVNTEAFF. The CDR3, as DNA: TGCAGTGCTAGTGACTTGTCTGCAGTGAACACTGAAGCTTTCTTT.

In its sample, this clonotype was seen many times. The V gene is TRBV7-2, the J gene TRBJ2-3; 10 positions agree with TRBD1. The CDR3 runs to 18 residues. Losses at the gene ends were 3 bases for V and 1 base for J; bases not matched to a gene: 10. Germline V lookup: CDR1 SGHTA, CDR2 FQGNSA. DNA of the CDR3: TGTGCCAGCAGCTTCGGGTCCGGGACAGGGGTTCGCACAGATACGCAGTATTTT. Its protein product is CASSFGSGTGVRTDTQYF.

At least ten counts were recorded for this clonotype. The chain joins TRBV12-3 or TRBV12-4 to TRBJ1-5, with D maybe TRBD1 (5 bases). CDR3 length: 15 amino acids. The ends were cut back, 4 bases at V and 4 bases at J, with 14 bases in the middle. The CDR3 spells CASSSRDGLNQPQHF. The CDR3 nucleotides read TGTGCCAGCAGTTCCCGGGACGGATTAAATCAGCCCCAGCATTTT.

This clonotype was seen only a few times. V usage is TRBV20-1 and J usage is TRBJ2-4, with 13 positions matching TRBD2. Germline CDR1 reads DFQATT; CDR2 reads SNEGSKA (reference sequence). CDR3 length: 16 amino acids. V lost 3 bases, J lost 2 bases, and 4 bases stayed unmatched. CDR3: CSASRGLAGPKNIQYF. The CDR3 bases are TGCAGTGCTAGCAGGGGACTAGCGGGGCCCAAAAACATTCAGTACTTC.

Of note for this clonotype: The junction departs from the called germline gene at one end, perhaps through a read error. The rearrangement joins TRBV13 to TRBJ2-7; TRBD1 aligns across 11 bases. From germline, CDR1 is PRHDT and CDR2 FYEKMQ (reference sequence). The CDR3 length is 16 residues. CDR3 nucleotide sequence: TGTGCCAGCAGCCTAGGGACAGGGGGTCCTATAGACGAGCAGTACTTC. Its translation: CASSLGTGGPIDEQYF.

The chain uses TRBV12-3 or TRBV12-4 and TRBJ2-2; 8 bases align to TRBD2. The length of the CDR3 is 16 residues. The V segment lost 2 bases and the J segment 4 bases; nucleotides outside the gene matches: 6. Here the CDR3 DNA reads TGTGCCAGCAGTTTAAACGGGGGGGAAGTCACCGGGGAGCTGTTTTTT. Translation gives CASSLNGGEVTGELFF.

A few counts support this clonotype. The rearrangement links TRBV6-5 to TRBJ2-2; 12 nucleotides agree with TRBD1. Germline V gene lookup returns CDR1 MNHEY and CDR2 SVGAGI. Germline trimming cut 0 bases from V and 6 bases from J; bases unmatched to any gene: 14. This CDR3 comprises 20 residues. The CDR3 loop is CASSYSRIAPGQGASGELFF. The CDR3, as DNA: TGTGCCAGCAGTTACTCGAGAATCGCCCCGGGACAGGGGGCCTCCGGGGAGCTGTTTTTT.

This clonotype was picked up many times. DNA for the CDR3: TGTGCCATCAGTGAGCGGCCTTTCTATAATTCACCCCTCCACTTT. Its protein is CAISERPFYNSPLHF. The chain combines TRBV10-3 with TRBJ1-6; D uncertain. The CDR3 consists of 15 residues. With 2 bases removed from V and 3 bases from J, the gap between germline ends came to 8 bases. Germline CDR1 and CDR2: ENHRY and SYGVKD.

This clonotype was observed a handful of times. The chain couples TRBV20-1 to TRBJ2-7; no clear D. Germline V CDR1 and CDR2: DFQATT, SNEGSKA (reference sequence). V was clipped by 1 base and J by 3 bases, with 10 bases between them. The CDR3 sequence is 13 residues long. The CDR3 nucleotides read TGCAGTGCTAGAGGACCGCCCCTCTACGAGCAGTACTTC. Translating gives CSARGPPLYEQYF.

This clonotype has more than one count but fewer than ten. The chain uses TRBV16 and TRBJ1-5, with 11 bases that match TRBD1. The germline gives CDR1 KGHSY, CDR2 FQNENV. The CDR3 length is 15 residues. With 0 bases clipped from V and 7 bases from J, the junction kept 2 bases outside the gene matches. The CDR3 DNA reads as TGTGCCAGCAGCCAATCGGGACAGGGGGAACAGCCCCAGCATTTT. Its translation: CASSQSGQGEQPQHF.